This T cell receptor (beta chain) derives from a study of blood T cell repertoires in COVID-19. About the study: Samples came from the United States, Italy and Spain, spanning acute and convalescent COVID-19. Sample material is recorded as cDNA or gDNA derived from T cells, B-cell-depleted T cells, or PBMCs.

This clone was observed a handful of times. Per the authors' pipeline: Amplification from reference gene primers served as the basis for estimated nucleated cell counts. Repertoires were generated with immunoSEQ multiplex PCR, while TCRdb's copy carries only in-frame clones and drops some. V and J calls and clone size are copied from that table; D and trimming were computed from the DNA. The table records roughly 200,000 clones, roughly 73% of them present only once. The V end lost 7 bases, the J end lost 1 base, and 10 bases lay between the germline ends. CDR1 is SEHNR and CDR2 is FQNEAQ in the germline V gene (reference sequence). The CDR3 runs to 13 residues.

The sequenced sample was peripheral blood. The chain has TRBV7-9 and TRBJ1-2, with D uncertain. The clonotype originates from a woman older than 75 with active or convalescent COVID-19. In nucleotides, the CDR3 is TGTGCCAGCACCACTTTCGGTAACTATGGCTACACCTTC. Translation: CASTTFGNYGYTF.